One sample yielded the 26 T cell receptor beta chains listed below, sequenced in a study of regulatory and conventional T cells in breast cancer. TCRdb ran MiXCR on the PCR reads and lists one entry per CDR3 protein. This sample yields under 20,000 distinct CDR3 sequences, of which around a third are seen a single time; approximately 1.6% belongs to the top ten. The source material was conventional T cells from blood. These receptors all stem from a female donor in good health.

The chain employs TRBV20-1 and TRBJ2-5; 14 bases align to TRBD2. V gave up 6 bases and J gave up 5 bases; unmatched junction bases: 2. CDR3 length equals 13 residues. From germline, CDR1 is DFQATT and CDR2 SNEGSKA (reference sequence). CDR3 amino acids: CSARTSGRETQYF. The CDR3 DNA reads TGCAGTGCCAGGACTAGCGGGAGGGAGACCCAGTACTTC.

This clonotype was recorded only once. No conserved phenylalanine or tryptophan ends this CDR3, so it is likely a read error. V usage is TRBV18 and J usage is TRBJ1-5; 7 positions match TRBD1. Germline V gives CDR1 KGHSH, CDR2 LQKENI. This CDR3 contains 16 residues. V gave up 2 bases and J gave up 0 bases; unmatched junction bases: 4. CDR3 bases: TGTGCCAGCTCACCAGAGGGACAGAATAGCAATCAGCCCCAGCATTCT. Translation gives CASSPEGQNSNQPQHS.

In the case of this clonotype: One junction end does not reproduce the germline sequence, and a read error may be involved. V and J are TRBV4-1 and TRBJ1-5, with a possible D match to TRBD1 (6 bases). Germline CDR1 and CDR2: MGHRA and YSYEKL. The CDR3 is 17 amino acids. The CDR3 protein is CASSLEVQGTSNQSQHF. CDR3 sequence (DNA): TGCGCCAGCAGCCTAGAGGTACAGGGAACGAGCAATCAGTCCCAGCATTTT.

The J gene is TRBJ2-3, the V gene TRBV7-2, with 12 bases identical to TRBD2. Germline values: CDR1 SGHTA, CDR2 FQGNSA. This CDR3 comprises 16 residues. Germline trimming cut 3 bases from V and 2 bases from J; bases unmatched to any gene: 3. The CDR3 sequence: CASSLGLAGFTDTQYF. CDR3 DNA: TGTGCCAGCAGCTTGGGACTAGCGGGTTTCACAGATACGCAGTATTTT.

By share, this clonotype ranks as medium-sized. CDR3 in amino acids: CSARSTPQIVDTQYF. The CDR3 bases are TGCAGTGCTAGATCCACACCACAGATAGTCGATACGCAGTATTTT. The V gene is TRBV20-1, the J gene TRBJ2-3; no firm D call. V lost 2 bases and J lost 6, with 18 bases in between. The germline V gene encodes CDR1 DFQATT and CDR2 SNEGSKA (reference sequence). The CDR3 sequence is 15 residues long.

This chain connects TRBV7-3 to TRBJ2-2; 11 bases align to TRBD2. The germline gives CDR1 SGHTA, CDR2 FQGTGA. The CDR3 consists of 16 residues. V dropped 4 bases and J dropped 4; count of bases not matched to a gene: 5. The CDR3: CASSSELAGATGELFF. The CDR3, as DNA: TGTGCCAGCAGCTCGGAACTAGCGGGAGCCACCGGGGAGCTGTTTTTT.

The CDR3 loop is CASSLTGGSYNEQFF. For the CDR3, the DNA is TGTGCCAGCAGCCTAACAGGGGGGTCGTACAATGAGCAGTTCTTC. V is TRBV3-1 and J is TRBJ2-1; 8 nucleotides line up with TRBD1. The CDR3 is 15 amino acids. V lost 4 bases, J lost 4 bases, and 6 bases stayed unmatched. CDR1 and CDR2 from the germline V gene are LGHDT and YNNKEL (reference sequence).

The sample holds many counts of this clonotype. The rearrangement uses TRBV10-3 and TRBJ1-6; no definite D call. Between the trimmed V and J ends, which lost 0 bases and 5 bases, there was a span of 5 bases. Germline CDR1 ENHRY, CDR2 SYGVKD. The CDR3 loop spans 14 amino acids. The CDR3 spells CAISESADNSPLHF. CDR3 nucleotide sequence: TGTGCCATCAGTGAGTCAGCCGATAATTCACCCCTCCACTTT.

In its sample, this clonotype ranks as medium-sized. This sequence joins TRBV6-2 or TRBV6-3 and TRBJ1-1, with no clear D. The CDR3 runs 14 residues. Per germline, CDR1 MNHEY and CDR2 SVGEGT. Trimming shortened V by 9 bases and J by 3 bases, and 17 bases separated the two germline ends. Here the CDR3 DNA reads TGTGCCAGTCTCGCACCTGAGGAATACACTGAAGCTTTCTTT. The encoded protein is CASLAPEEYTEAFF.

This clonotype is medium-sized by share. The rearrangement joins TRBV18 to TRBJ1-1; 7 nucleotides agree with TRBD1. The CDR3 spans 14 residues. Losses at the gene ends were 3 bases for V and 9 bases for J; bases not matched to a gene: 10. CDR1 is KGHSH and CDR2 is LQKENI in the germline V gene. In DNA, the CDR3 is TGTGCCAGCTCACCTCAGAAGCAGGGGGAGAAAGCTTTCTTT. As protein: CASSPQKQGEKAFF.

V is TRBV18 and J is TRBJ2-3; 10 nucleotides line up with TRBD1. Unmatched junction bases numbered 5, after V lost 2 bases and J lost 6 bases. Looked up from germline, CDR1 is KGHSH and CDR2 is LQKENI. The CDR3 spans 15 residues. CDR3 residues: CASSPSGTGADTQYF. Here the CDR3 DNA reads TGTGCCAGCTCACCATCCGGGACAGGGGCGGATACGCAGTATTTT.

The J gene is TRBJ1-1, the V gene TRBV9; no definite D call. The CDR3 is 14 residues long. Germline V gene sequence: CDR1 SGDLS, CDR2 YYNGEE. V lost 4 bases and J lost 3, with 13 bases in between. Written as DNA, the CDR3 is TGTGCCAGCAGCCCGTCCGGGCGGCACACTGAAGCTTTCTTT. This gives the protein CASSPSGRHTEAFF.

The V and J genes are TRBV6-1 and TRBJ2-1; D gene unclear. The V gene's germline CDR1 is MNHNS and CDR2 SASEGT. Trimming left V 0 bases short and J 4 bases short, with 7 bases between. The length of the CDR3 is 14 residues. The CDR3 DNA follows: TGTGCCAGCAGTGAAGCGAGTACGTACAATGAGCAGTTCTTC. Encoded protein: CASSEASTYNEQFF.

This chain links TRBV7-2 with TRBJ1-5, with D unclear. Germline assignment: CDR1 SGHTA and CDR2 FQGNSA. V shed 3 bases and J shed 4 bases, with 7 bases lying between them. This CDR3 contains 13 residues. The CDR3 loop is CASSFIPNQPQHF. The CDR3 bases are TGTGCCAGCAGCTTTATACCAAATCAGCCCCAGCATTTT.

Comments on this clonotype: Likely a read error: the CDR3 ends without its conserved phenylalanine or tryptophan. The chain is built from TRBV5-5 and TRBJ1-1; no firm D call. Germline values: CDR1 SGHKS, CDR2 YYEKEE (reference sequence). This CDR3 has 13 residues. V was shortened by 3 bases and J by 0 bases, with 6 bases between the two germline ends. Here the CDR3 reads CASSWSVNTEAFS. As DNA, the CDR3 is TGTGCCAGCAGCTGGTCAGTGAACACTGAAGCTTTCTCT.

V and J are TRBV6-2 or TRBV6-3 and TRBJ2-7; no clear D gene. CDR3 length: 14 amino acids. Germline V gene lookup returns CDR1 MNHEY and CDR2 SVGEGT. Trimming stripped 5 bases from V and 2 bases from J, with 13 bases between. The CDR3 is CASSGPLPPYEQYF. CDR3 nucleotides: TGTGCCAGCAGTGGGCCGCTTCCTCCCTACGAGCAGTACTTC.

The chain recombines TRBV6-5 with TRBJ2-7; 9 nucleotides agree with TRBD2. Per the germline V gene, CDR1 is MNHEY and CDR2 is SVGAGI. Trimming cost V 3 bases and J 4 bases; bases outside gene matches: 10. The CDR3 covers 16 residues. The CDR3 DNA reads as TGTGCCAGCAGTTATTCCTTAGCGGGAGTTGGTTACGAGCAGTACTTC. It encodes CASSYSLAGVGYEQYF.

This chain joins TRBV6-6 and TRBJ1-4; D uncertain. V shed 0 bases and J shed 8 bases, with 13 bases lying between them. The CDR3 runs 15 residues. Germline assignment: CDR1 MNHNY and CDR2 SVGAGI (reference sequence). The CDR3 nucleotides read TGTGCCAGCAGTTACTCGGTGGGTGTCTACGAAAAACTGTTTTTT. This codes for CASSYSVGVYEKLFF.

On this clonotype: Given a much more abundant clone one base away, this may be a read error. The chain employs TRBV7-9 and TRBJ2-1; D is unclear. This CDR3 is 14 amino acids long. With 10 bases removed from V and 9 bases from J, the gap between germline ends came to 22 bases. Per germline, CDR1 SEHNR and CDR2 FQNEAQ (reference sequence). The CDR3 loop reads CAIEPGVLSSEQFF. CDR3 sequence (DNA): TGTGCCATCGAGCCTGGGGTCCTGAGTAGTGAGCAGTTCTTC.

By sample fraction, this clonotype is medium-sized. The rearrangement links TRBV20-1 to TRBJ2-3; 10 nucleotides match TRBD2. The CDR3 loop spans 14 amino acids. The germline gives CDR1 DFQATT, CDR2 SNEGSKA (reference sequence). The ends lost 6 bases at V and 2 bases at J; junction bases unmatched: 5. The CDR3 is CSAPLAGNTDTQYF. In nucleotides, the CDR3 is TGCAGTGCCCCACTAGCGGGAAACACAGATACGCAGTATTTT.

For this clonotype: This may come from a read error, since a much larger clone is one base off. The CDR3 loop reads CASSLARNEKLFF. The CDR3 bases are TGTGCCAGCAGCTTAGCAAGGAATGAAAAACTGTTTTTT. The chain is built from TRBV7-2 and TRBJ1-4; unclear D gene. V was clipped by 0 bases and J by 5 bases, with 4 bases between them. The CDR3 has 13 amino acids. CDR1 is SGHTA and CDR2 is FQGNSA in the germline V gene.

Only a few counts were recorded for this clonotype. This rearrangement joins TRBV6-6 to TRBJ1-2; tentative D call: TRBD1 (6 bases). There are 11 residues in the CDR3. The germline CDR1 and CDR2 sequences are MNHNY and SVGAGI (reference sequence). Between the trimmed V and J ends, which lost 7 bases and 9 bases, there was a span of 12 bases. CDR3 protein: CASNRDNSYTF. CDR3 coding DNA: TGTGCCAGCAACCGGGACAATAGCTACACCTTC.

The CDR3 DNA reads TGTGCCAGCAGTTTGAGGTGGACAGAAGTCTACGAAGTGTGGCACGAGCAGTACTTC. Translation gives CASSLRWTEVYEVWHEQYF. The chain joins TRBV27 to TRBJ2-7; D perhaps matches TRBD1 (6 bases). The germline V and J ends were trimmed by 3 bases and 5 bases, with 29 bases remaining between them. Germline lookup yields CDR1 MNHEY and CDR2 SMNVEV (reference sequence). This CDR3 comprises 19 residues.

The V and J genes are TRBV12-3 or TRBV12-4 and TRBJ2-2, with D uncertain. V lost 4 bases and J 7 bases, leaving 13 bases between the germline ends. The CDR3 has 14 residues. The CDR3 loop reads CASSSPPRVGELFF. The CDR3 region has the DNA TGTGCCAGCAGTTCCCCCCCCCGGGTCGGGGAGCTGTTTTTT.

This clonotype occurred a few times. The gene calls are TRBV7-6 and TRBJ2-3, with D tentatively TRBD1 (5 bases). Looked up from germline, CDR1 is SGHVS and CDR2 is FNYEAQ. The V end lost 4 bases, the J end lost 6 bases, and 11 bases lay between the germline ends. The CDR3 is 13 residues long. The CDR3 nucleotides are TGTGCCAGCAGCTCAAGACAGCTGGATACGCAGTATTTT. This codes for CASSSRQLDTQYF.

The CDR3 loop reads CSVGQGANTGELFF. The CDR3 bases are TGCAGCGTAGGACAGGGAGCGAACACCGGGGAGCTGTTTTTT. The chain carries TRBV29-1 and TRBJ2-2; the match to TRBD1 covers 8 bases. Germline-derived CDR1 and CDR2 are SQVTM and ANQGSEA. This CDR3 contains 14 residues. V lost 6 bases, J lost 0 bases, and 3 bases stayed unmatched.